Listed below are T cell receptor beta chains from one sample, sequenced in a study of CD8 T cells in ankylosing spondylitis. Each CDR3 protein gets one entry after TCRdb re-called the 5' RACE reads with MiXCR. The sample contains 110,000 to 150,000 distinct CDR3 sequences, roughly 8% of which appear only once. Sequenced: synovial fluid, either unsorted or a sorted T cell fraction (not recorded which). The receptors originated from a male donor with ankylosing spondylitis. Each CDR3 is given with its conserved first and last residue. Each record gives: V gene, clone size, J gene, D gene, CDR3 DNA, CDR3 protein. D genes are given only for firm matches. A clone size is listed for some rows: how often the clone was seen (once, few, many), or a class if it is expanded.

V: TRBV6-1; size: many; J: TRBJ2-2; D: TRBD1; DNA: TGTGCCAGCAGAGAACCCGGGACAGGGGTCGTCGGGGAGCTGTTTTTT; CDR3: CASREPGTGVVGELFF
V: TRBV7-2; size: many; J: TRBJ2-1; D: .; DNA: TGTGCCAGCAGCTTACGCCCGGGCGGCCCTTACAATGAGCAGTTCTTC; CDR3: CASSLRPGGPYNEQFF
V: TRBV11-1; size: many; J: TRBJ1-1; D: TRBD1; DNA: TGTGCCAGCAGCTCCCGGACAGGGTCGATGAACACTGAAGCTTTCTTT; CDR3: CASSSRTGSMNTEAFF
V: TRBV28; size: few; J: TRBJ2-7; D: TRBD2; DNA: TGTGCCAGCAGTTCCCTAGCGGGAGGCCTATACGAGCAGTACTTC; CDR3: CASSSLAGGLYEQYF
V: TRBV7-9; size: many; J: TRBJ2-3; D: TRBD2; DNA: TGTGCCAGCAGCTTAGGGCTAGCGGGAAACACAGATACGCAGTATTTT; CDR3: CASSLGLAGNTDTQYF
V: TRBV6-1; size: many; J: TRBJ2-1; D: .; DNA: TGTGCCAGCAGTACGGGTCGCTACAATGAGCAGTTCTTC; CDR3: CASSTGRYNEQFF
V: TRBV4-2; size: medium-sized; J: TRBJ2-7; D: .; DNA: TGTGCCAGCAGCCAAGAAGATTTGTGGCGACTGCCGGGCTCCTACGAGCAGTACTTC; CDR3: CASSQEDLWRLPGSYEQYF
V: TRBV11-2; size: many; J: TRBJ1-1; D: .; DNA: TGTGCCAGCAGCTTAGAGGGCACAGGGAGCACTGAAGCTTTCTTT; CDR3: CASSLEGTGSTEAFF
V: TRBV12-3/TRBV12-4; size: many; J: TRBJ2-2; D: .; DNA: TGTGCCAGCAGTTTCCAGATGAACACCGGGGAGCTGTTTTTT; CDR3: CASSFQMNTGELFF
V: TRBV4-3; size: many; J: TRBJ2-1; D: TRBD2; DNA: TGCGCCAGCAGCGATATTTTAGGGGGTAGCGGGAGTGGAAATGAGCAGTTCTTC; CDR3: CASSDILGGSGSGNEQFF
V: TRBV20-1; size: many; J: TRBJ2-1; D: TRBD1; DNA: TGCAGTGCTAGTAGCCTGACAGGGGCTATTGAGCAGTTCTTC; CDR3: CSASSLTGAIEQFF
V: TRBV4-1; size: few; J: TRBJ2-7; D: .; DNA: TGCGCCAGCAGCCACCAATATGATGTCGGGGGACCTTTAGGCGAGCAGTACTTC; CDR3: CASSHQYDVGGPLGEQYF
V: TRBV20-1; size: few; J: TRBJ2-5; D: .; DNA: TGCAGTGCTAGAGCCCAGGGCCCGGGGGCGGCCCAGTACTTC; CDR3: CSARAQGPGAAQYF
V: TRBV28; size: many; J: TRBJ2-5; D: .; DNA: TGTGCCAGCAGGCCGACACTTGACGGAGAGACCCAGTACTTC; CDR3: CASRPTLDGETQYF
V: TRBV6-1; size: many; J: TRBJ1-5; D: .; DNA: TGTGCCAGCAGTACCGACCCGAATCAGCCCCAGCATTTT; CDR3: CASSTDPNQPQHF
V: TRBV5-1; size: many; J: TRBJ2-7; D: .; DNA: TGCGCCAGCAGGCAAAACAGTATTGCTCCGCTACGATTGAATGAGCAGTACTTC; CDR3: CASRQNSIAPLRLNEQYF
V: TRBV10-3; size: few; J: TRBJ2-2; D: TRBD1; DNA: TGTGCCATCAGGACTGCGACAGGGAACGGGGAGCTGTTTTTT; CDR3: CAIRTATGNGELFF
V: TRBV30; size: .; J: TRBJ2-1; D: TRBD2; DNA: TGTGCCTGGACTTCCGGGACTAGTTCTCCTGAGCAGTTCTTC; CDR3: CAWTSGTSSPEQFF
V: TRBV2; size: many; J: TRBJ1-5; D: .; DNA: TGTGCCAGCAGTGTAGAGACCGGCAATCAGCCCCAGCATTTT; CDR3: CASSVETGNQPQHF
V: TRBV20-1; size: few; J: TRBJ2-5; D: .; DNA: TGCAGTGCTAGTGGGACAACGAGTTGGGAGACCCAGTACTTC; CDR3: CSASGTTSWETQYF
V: TRBV7-2; size: many; J: TRBJ2-3; D: TRBD2; DNA: TGTGCCAGCAGCTTAAAGACTAGCAGGTCCGATACGCAGTATTTT; CDR3: CASSLKTSRSDTQYF
V: TRBV28; size: few; J: TRBJ2-1; D: .; DNA: TGTGCCAGCAGTTTTTGGAGCGACGAGCAGTTCTTC; CDR3: CASSFWSDEQFF
V: TRBV5-1; size: many; J: TRBJ2-1; D: TRBD2; DNA: TGCGCCAGCAGCTTGAATCATGGGACTAGCGGCTACAATGAGCAGTTCTTC; CDR3: CASSLNHGTSGYNEQFF
V: TRBV15; size: many; J: TRBJ2-6; D: .; DNA: TGTGCCACCAGCAGAGTGGCCGACTTCTCTGGGGCCAACGTCCTGACTTTC; CDR3: CATSRVADFSGANVLTF
V: TRBV18; size: few; J: TRBJ1-6; D: .; DNA: TGTGCCAGCTCACCAGGGTCCCCCCGCGAGGGTTCACCCCTCCACTTT; CDR3: CASSPGSPREGSPLHF
V: TRBV7-2; size: many; J: TRBJ2-7; D: .; DNA: TGTGCCAGCAGCCCGGACGCTACGAGGCAGTACTTC; CDR3: CASSPDATRQYF
V: TRBV10-3; size: .; J: TRBJ1-3; D: TRBD1; DNA: TGTGCCATCAGTTTGGACAGGGATGGAAACACCATATATTTT; CDR3: CAISLDRDGNTIYF
V: TRBV11-2; size: many; J: TRBJ2-7; D: .; DNA: TGTGCCAGCAGCTTTCGCCGACAACTCGAGCAGTACTTC; CDR3: CASSFRRQLEQYF
V: TRBV5-5; size: few; J: TRBJ1-2; D: .; DNA: TGTGCCAGCAGCCTAGGGCCCTATGGCTACACCTTC; CDR3: CASSLGPYGYTF
V: TRBV10-3; size: many; J: TRBJ2-7; D: TRBD1; DNA: TGTGCCATCAGCACGGGACAGGGTCTCTACGAGCAGTACTTC; CDR3: CAISTGQGLYEQYF
V: TRBV6-4; size: many; J: TRBJ2-1; D: TRBD2; DNA: TGTGCCAGCAGTGCGGCCGGGACTAGCGGGAGTAGGGGCTCCTACAATGAGCAGTTCTTC; CDR3: CASSAAGTSGSRGSYNEQFF
V: TRBV5-4; size: .; J: TRBJ2-1; D: .; DNA: TGTGCCAGCAGCTTGGAAAGGGGGTCCTACAATGAGCAGTTCTTC; CDR3: CASSLERGSYNEQFF
V: TRBV5-6; size: many; J: TRBJ2-6; D: .; DNA: TGTGCCAGCAGCTTGGTTAGGGCATCGGGGGCCAACGTCCTGACTTTC; CDR3: CASSLVRASGANVLTF
V: TRBV7-3; size: many; J: TRBJ2-2; D: .; DNA: TGTGCCAGCAGCTTACAGCCTGCCACCCAAGGGGAGCTGTTTTTT; CDR3: CASSLQPATQGELFF
V: TRBV20-1; size: few; J: TRBJ2-3; D: .; DNA: TGCAGTGCTAGAGACAACGTACAAGATACGCAGTATTTT; CDR3: CSARDNVQDTQYF
V: TRBV12-3/TRBV12-4; size: many; J: TRBJ1-2; D: .; DNA: TGTGCCAGCAACCTACAGGGATCTGGCTACACCTTC; CDR3: CASNLQGSGYTF
V: TRBV10-3; size: few; J: TRBJ1-6; D: .; DNA: TGTGCCATCAAAGAAGGGAGCTCCTATAATTCACCCCTCCACTTT; CDR3: CAIKEGSSYNSPLHF
V: TRBV3-1; size: few; J: TRBJ1-1; D: .; DNA: TGTGCCAGCAGCCAAGAGACAGGCCGGGTTTTCTTT; CDR3: CASSQETGRVFF
V: TRBV28; size: many; J: TRBJ1-6; D: TRBD1; DNA: TGTGCCAGCAGTTTTGCAGGGGGCAACTCACCCCTCCACTTT; CDR3: CASSFAGGNSPLHF
V: TRBV7-3; size: few; J: TRBJ1-1; D: TRBD1; DNA: TGTGCCAGCAGCTCACAGGGGGGCACTGAAGCTTTCTTT; CDR3: CASSSQGGTEAFF
V: TRBV12-5; size: many; J: TRBJ2-1; D: TRBD2; DNA: TGTGCTAGTGGGTCCGGGACTAGCGGAAACAATGAGCAGTTCTTC; CDR3: CASGSGTSGNNEQFF
V: TRBV5-1; size: few; J: TRBJ2-2; D: TRBD2; DNA: TGCGCCAGCAGCTACTCTAGCGGGGCGAACACCGGGGAGCTGTTTTTT; CDR3: CASSYSSGANTGELFF
V: TRBV3-1; size: .; J: TRBJ2-1; D: .; DNA: TGTGCCAGCAGCGTGGGTGGCCACGGGCCCTACAATGAGCAGTTCTTC; CDR3: CASSVGGHGPYNEQFF
V: TRBV12-3/TRBV12-4; size: .; J: TRBJ1-5; D: .; DNA: TGTGCCAGCAGCCCCGGGCATTTTGGCTCCCAGCATTTT; CDR3: CASSPGHFGSQHF
V: TRBV3-1; size: .; J: TRBJ1-1; D: .; DNA: TGTGCCAGCAGCCAAGAATATGCAGCGGAAGCTTTCTTT; CDR3: CASSQEYAAEAFF
V: TRBV7-9; size: many; J: TRBJ2-1; D: TRBD2; DNA: TGTGCCAGCAGCTTGGGACCGGGACTAGCCAACAATGAGCAGTTCTTC; CDR3: CASSLGPGLANNEQFF
V: TRBV7-2; size: many; J: TRBJ2-5; D: .; DNA: TGTGCCAGCAGCTTAGCGCGGGGCGGCAGCCAAGAGACCCAGTACTTC; CDR3: CASSLARGGSQETQYF
V: TRBV11-1; size: .; J: TRBJ2-7; D: .; DNA: TGTGCCAGAACAGGGCCCCACGAGCAGTACTTC; CDR3: CARTGPHEQYF
V: TRBV20-1; size: .; J: TRBJ2-7; D: .; DNA: TGCAGTGCCAGGGGGGGCAGACCGGGCGGCGAGCAGTACTTC; CDR3: CSARGGRPGGEQYF
V: TRBV29-1; size: .; J: TRBJ2-1; D: .; DNA: TGCAGCGTTCAAAGGCTTGCGAGCTCCTACAATGAGCAGTTCTTC; CDR3: CSVQRLASSYNEQFF